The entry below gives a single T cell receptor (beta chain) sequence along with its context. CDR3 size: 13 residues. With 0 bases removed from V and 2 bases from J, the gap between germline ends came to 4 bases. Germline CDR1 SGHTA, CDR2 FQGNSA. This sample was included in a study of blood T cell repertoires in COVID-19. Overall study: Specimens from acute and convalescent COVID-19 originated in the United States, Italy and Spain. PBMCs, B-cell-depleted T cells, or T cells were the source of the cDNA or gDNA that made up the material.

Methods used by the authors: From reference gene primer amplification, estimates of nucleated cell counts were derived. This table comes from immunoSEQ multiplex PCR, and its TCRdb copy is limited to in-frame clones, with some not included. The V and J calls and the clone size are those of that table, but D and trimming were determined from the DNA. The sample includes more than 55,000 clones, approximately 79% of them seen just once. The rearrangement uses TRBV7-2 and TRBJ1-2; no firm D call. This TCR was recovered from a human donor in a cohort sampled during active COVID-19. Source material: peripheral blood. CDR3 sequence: CASSLAENYGYTF. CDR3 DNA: TGTGCCAGCAGCTTAGCCGAGAACTATGGCTACACCTTC.